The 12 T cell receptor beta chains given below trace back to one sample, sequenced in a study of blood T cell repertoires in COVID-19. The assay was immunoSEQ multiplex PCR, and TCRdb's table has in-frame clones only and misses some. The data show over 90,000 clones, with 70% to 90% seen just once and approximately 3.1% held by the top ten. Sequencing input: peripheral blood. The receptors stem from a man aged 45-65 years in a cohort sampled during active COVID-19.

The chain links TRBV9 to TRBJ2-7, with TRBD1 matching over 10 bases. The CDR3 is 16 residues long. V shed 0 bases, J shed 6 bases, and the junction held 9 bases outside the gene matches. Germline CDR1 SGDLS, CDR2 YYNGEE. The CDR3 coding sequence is TGTGCCAGCAGCGTAGACCTTGGGACAGGGGACCGCGAGCAGTACTTC. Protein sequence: CASSVDLGTGDREQYF.

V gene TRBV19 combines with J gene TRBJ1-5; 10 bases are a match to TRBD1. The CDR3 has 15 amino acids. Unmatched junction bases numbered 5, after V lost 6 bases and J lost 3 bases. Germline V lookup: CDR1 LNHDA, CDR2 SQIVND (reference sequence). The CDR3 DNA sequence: TGTGCCAGTAGCAGGGACAGGGGCCTCAATCAGCCCCAGCATTTT. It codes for CASSRDRGLNQPQHF.

The CDR3 region is CASSPIRTSGKETQYF. In DNA, the CDR3 is TGTGCCAGTAGTCCGATTCGGACTAGCGGGAAAGAGACCCAGTACTTC. This chain joins TRBV19 and TRBJ2-5, with 12 bases fitting TRBD2. This CDR3 is 16 amino acids long. From germline, CDR1 is LNHDA and CDR2 SQIVND (reference sequence). Trimming at V came to 5 bases and at J to 3 bases, leaving 7 bases not matched to a gene.

CDR3 protein: CASSWMTGPTDTQYF. As DNA, the CDR3 is TGTGCCAGCAGCTGGATGACAGGGCCCACAGATACGCAGTATTTT. The rearrangement links TRBV5-6 to TRBJ2-3; 7 nucleotides line up with TRBD1. The germline CDR1 and CDR2 sequences are SGHDT and YYEEEE. V lost 3 bases to trimming and J lost 2 bases; unmatched junction nucleotides: 6. The CDR3 has 15 residues.

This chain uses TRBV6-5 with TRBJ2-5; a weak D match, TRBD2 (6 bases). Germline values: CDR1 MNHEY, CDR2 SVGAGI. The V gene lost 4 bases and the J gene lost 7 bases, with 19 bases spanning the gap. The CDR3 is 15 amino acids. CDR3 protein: CASSSQGLSTGTQYF. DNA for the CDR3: TGTGCCAGCAGTTCCCAGGGACTTAGCACGGGGACCCAGTACTTC.

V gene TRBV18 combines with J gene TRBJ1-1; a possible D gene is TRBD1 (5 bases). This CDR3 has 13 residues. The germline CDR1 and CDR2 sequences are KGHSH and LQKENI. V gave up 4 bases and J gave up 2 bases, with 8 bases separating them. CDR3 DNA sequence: TGTGCCAGCTCACAGCAGGGAAACACTGAAGCTTTCTTT. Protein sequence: CASSQQGNTEAFF.

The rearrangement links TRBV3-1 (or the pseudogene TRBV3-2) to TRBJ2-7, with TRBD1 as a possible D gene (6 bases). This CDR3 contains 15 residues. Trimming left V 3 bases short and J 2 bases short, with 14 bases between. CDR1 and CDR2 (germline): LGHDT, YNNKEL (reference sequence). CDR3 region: CASSQGSGTPYEQYV. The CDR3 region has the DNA TGTGCCAGCAGCCAGGGATCCGGGACACCCTACGAGCAGTACGTC.

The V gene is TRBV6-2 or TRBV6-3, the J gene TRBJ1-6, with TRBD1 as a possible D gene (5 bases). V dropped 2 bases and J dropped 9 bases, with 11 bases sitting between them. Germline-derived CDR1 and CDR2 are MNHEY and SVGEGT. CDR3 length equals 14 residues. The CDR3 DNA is TGTGCCAGCAGTTACGGAGGGGTTGGTTCACCCCTCCACTTT. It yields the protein CASSYGGVGSPLHF.

CDR3 nucleotide sequence: TGTGCCAGTAGTTTGGGACAGGGGGGTACTAATGAAAAACTGTTTTTT. Protein sequence: CASSLGQGGTNEKLFF. The chain couples TRBV19 to TRBJ1-4; 11 bases agree with TRBD1. The V and J ends lost 5 bases and 2 bases, in that order; junction bases with no gene match: 4. Germline V gene data show CDR1 as LNHDA and CDR2 as SQIVND (reference sequence). This CDR3 comprises 16 residues.

CDR3 in amino acids: CASSLGGRAEQYF. Written as DNA, the CDR3 is TGTGCCAGCAGCTTAGGGGGGCGGGCCGAGCAGTACTTC. This sequence joins TRBV11-2 and TRBJ2-7, with a possible D match to TRBD1 (6 bases). Germline V gene lookup returns CDR1 SGHAT and CDR2 FQNNGV. The CDR3 consists of 13 residues. Trimming pared 1 base from V and 6 bases from J, leaving 10 bases between.

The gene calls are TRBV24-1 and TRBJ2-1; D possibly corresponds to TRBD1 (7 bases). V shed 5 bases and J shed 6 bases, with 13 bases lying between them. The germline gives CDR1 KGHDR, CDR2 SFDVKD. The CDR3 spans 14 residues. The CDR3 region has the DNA TGTGCCACCAGTGGCCTCCAGGGGGGCAATGAGCAGTTCTTC. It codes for CATSGLQGGNEQFF.

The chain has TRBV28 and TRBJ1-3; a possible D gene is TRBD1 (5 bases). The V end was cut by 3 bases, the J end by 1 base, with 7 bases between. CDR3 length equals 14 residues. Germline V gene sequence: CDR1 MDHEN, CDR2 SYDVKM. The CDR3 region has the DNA TGTGCCAGCAGTTTTTCAGGGTCTGGAAACACCATATATTTT. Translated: CASSFSGSGNTIYF.